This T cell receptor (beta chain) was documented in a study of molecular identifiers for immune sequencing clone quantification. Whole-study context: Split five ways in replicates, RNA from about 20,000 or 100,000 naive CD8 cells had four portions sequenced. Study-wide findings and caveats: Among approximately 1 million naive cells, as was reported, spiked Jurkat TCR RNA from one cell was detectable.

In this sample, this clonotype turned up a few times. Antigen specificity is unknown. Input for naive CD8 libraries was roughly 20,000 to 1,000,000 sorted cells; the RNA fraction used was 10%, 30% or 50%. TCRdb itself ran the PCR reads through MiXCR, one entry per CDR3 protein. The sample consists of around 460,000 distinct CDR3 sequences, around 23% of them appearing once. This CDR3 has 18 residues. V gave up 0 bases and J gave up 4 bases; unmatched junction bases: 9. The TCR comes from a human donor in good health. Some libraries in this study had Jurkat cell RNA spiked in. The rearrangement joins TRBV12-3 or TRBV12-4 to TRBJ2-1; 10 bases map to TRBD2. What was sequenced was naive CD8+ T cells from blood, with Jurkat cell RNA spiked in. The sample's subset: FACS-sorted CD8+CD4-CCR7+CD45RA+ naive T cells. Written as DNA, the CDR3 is TGTGCCAGCAGTTTAGCCCTTACGACTAGCGGGTTATACAATGAGCAGTTCTTC. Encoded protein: CASSLALTTSGLYNEQFF.